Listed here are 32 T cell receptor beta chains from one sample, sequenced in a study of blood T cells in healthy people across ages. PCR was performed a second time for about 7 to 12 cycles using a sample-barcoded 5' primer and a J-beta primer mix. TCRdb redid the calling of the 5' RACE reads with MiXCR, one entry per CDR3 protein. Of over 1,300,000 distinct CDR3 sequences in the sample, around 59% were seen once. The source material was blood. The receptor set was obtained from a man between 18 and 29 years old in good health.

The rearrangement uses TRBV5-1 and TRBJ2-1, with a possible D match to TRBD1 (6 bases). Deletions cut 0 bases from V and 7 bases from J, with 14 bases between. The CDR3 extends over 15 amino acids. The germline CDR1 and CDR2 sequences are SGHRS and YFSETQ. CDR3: CASSLEWGPENEQFF. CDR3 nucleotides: TGCGCCAGCAGCTTGGAGTGGGGGCCGGAGAATGAGCAGTTCTTC.

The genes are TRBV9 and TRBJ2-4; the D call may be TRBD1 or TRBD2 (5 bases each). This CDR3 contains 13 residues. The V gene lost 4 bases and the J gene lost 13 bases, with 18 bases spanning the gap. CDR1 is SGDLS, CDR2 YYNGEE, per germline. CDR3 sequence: CASSPGAPREQYF. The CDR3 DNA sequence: TGTGCCAGCAGCCCCGGGGCGCCTCGTGAGCAGTACTTC. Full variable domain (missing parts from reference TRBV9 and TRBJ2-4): DSGVTQTPKHLITATGQRVTLRCSPRSGDLSVYWYQQSLDQGLQFLIQYYNGEERAKGNILERFSAQQFPDLHSELNLSSLELGDSALYFCASSPGAPREQYFGAGTRLSVL.

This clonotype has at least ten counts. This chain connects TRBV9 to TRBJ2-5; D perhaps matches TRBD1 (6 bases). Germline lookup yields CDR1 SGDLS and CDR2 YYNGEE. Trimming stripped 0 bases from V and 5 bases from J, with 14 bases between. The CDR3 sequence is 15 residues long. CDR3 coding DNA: TGTGCCAGCAGCGTAGGGCAGGGGTCAGTGGAGACCCAGTACTTC. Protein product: CASSVGQGSVETQYF.

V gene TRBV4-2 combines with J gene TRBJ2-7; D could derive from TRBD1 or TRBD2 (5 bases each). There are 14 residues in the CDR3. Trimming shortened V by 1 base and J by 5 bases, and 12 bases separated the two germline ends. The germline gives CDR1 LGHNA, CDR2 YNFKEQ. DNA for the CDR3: TGTGCCAGCAGCCAAGGAGGGGATCGCGACGAGCAGTACTTC. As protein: CASSQGGDRDEQYF.

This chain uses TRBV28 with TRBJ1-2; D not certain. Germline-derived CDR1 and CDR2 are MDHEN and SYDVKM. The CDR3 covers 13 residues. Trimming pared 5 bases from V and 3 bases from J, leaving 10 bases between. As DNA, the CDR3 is TGTGCCAGCAGTCCAACAGACCACTATGGCTACACCTTC. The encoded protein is CASSPTDHYGYTF.

The CDR3 here is CSAKSGQRYEQYF. DNA of the CDR3: TGCAGTGCTAAATCGGGACAGAGATACGAGCAGTACTTC. V is TRBV20-1 and J is TRBJ2-7; TRBD1 matches at 7 bases. In germline, CDR1 is DFQATT, CDR2 SNEGSKA (reference sequence). This CDR3 region has 13 residues. The J segment lost 4 bases and the V segment lost 4 bases, leaving 7 bases of the junction unmatched.

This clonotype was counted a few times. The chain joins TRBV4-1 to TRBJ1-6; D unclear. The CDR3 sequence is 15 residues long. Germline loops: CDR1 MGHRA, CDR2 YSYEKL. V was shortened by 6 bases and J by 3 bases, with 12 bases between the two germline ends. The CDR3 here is CASRGFQNYNSPLHF. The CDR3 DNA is TGCGCCAGCAGAGGTTTCCAGAACTATAATTCACCCCTCCACTTT.

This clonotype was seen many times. The CDR3 loop reads CASSSGQVYEQYF. CDR3 DNA: TGTGCCAGCAGCTCGGGACAGGTCTACGAGCAGTACTTC. The gene calls are TRBV12-3 or TRBV12-4 and TRBJ2-7; 8 bases map to TRBD1. The CDR3 spans 13 residues. With 6 bases clipped from V and 3 bases from J, the junction kept 4 bases outside the gene matches.

The CDR3 nucleotides read TGCAGCGTTGATACCCTCAAGCCCGGGGAGCTGTTTTTT. Its protein is CSVDTLKPGELFF. V gene TRBV29-1 combines with J gene TRBJ2-2; the D is unclear. CDR3 length: 13 residues. The V end lost 3 bases, the J end lost 6 bases, and 11 bases lay between the germline ends. Germline CDR1 SQVTM, CDR2 ANQGSEA.

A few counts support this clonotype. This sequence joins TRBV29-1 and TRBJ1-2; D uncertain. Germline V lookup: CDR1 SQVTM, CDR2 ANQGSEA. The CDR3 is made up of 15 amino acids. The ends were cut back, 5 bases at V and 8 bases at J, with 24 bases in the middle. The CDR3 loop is CSVPGGHSAPMGYTF. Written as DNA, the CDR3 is TGCAGCGTTCCCGGAGGGCACAGTGCCCCTATGGGCTACACCTTC.

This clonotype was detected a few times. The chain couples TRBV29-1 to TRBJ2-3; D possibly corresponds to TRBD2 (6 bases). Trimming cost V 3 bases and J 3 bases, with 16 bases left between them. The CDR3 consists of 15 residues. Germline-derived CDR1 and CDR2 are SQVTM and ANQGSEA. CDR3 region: CSVDRSEGTTDTQYF. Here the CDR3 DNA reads TGCAGCGTTGATCGGTCGGAGGGAACGACAGATACGCAGTATTTT.

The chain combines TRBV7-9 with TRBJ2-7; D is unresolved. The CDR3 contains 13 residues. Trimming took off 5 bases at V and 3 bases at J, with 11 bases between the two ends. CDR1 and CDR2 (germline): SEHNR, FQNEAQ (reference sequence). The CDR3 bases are TGTGCCAGCAGCCGACGGACCAACTACGAGCAGTACTTC. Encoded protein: CASSRRTNYEQYF.

In nucleotides, the CDR3 is TGCAGTGCTAGAGCCCCAGGAGAAAGGGAAAAACTGTTTTTT. As protein: CSARAPGEREKLFF. The chain joins TRBV20-1 to TRBJ1-4; D not certain. Germline V gene sequence: CDR1 DFQATT, CDR2 SNEGSKA (reference sequence). The CDR3 spans 14 residues. Trimming left V 1 base short and J 8 bases short, with 14 bases between.

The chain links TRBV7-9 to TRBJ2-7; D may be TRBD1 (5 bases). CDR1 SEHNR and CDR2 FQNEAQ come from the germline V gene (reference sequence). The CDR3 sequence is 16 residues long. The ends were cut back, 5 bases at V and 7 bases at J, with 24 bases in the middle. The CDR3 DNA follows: TGTGCCAGCAGCCGAACCCAGGGAAGGTCCTACAATGAGCAGTACTTC. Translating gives CASSRTQGRSYNEQYF.

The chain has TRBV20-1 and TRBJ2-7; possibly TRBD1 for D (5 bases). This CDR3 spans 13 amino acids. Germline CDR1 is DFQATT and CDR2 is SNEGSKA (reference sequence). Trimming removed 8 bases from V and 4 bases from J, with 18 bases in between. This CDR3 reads CSTLDKFWYEQYF. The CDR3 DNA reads TGCAGTACCCTGGACAAGTTCTGGTACGAGCAGTACTTC.

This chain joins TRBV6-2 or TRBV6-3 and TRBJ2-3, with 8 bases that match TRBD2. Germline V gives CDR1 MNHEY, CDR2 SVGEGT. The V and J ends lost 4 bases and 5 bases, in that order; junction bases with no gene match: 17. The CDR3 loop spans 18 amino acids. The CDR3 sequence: CASSWSSTGGQNGDTQYF. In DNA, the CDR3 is TGTGCCAGCAGTTGGAGTAGTACGGGGGGGCAAAATGGAGATACGCAGTATTTT.

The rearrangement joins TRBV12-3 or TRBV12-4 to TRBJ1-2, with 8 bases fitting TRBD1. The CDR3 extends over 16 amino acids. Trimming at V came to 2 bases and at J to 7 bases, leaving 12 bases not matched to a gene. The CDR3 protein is CASSLLLLAGGGGYTF. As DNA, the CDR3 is TGTGCCAGCAGTTTATTGCTCCTGGCAGGGGGCGGTGGCTACACCTTC.

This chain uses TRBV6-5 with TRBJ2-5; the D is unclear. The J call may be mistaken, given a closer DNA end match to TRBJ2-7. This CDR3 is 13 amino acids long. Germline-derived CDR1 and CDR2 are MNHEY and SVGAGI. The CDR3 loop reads CASSYLSGYEQYF. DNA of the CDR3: TGTGCCAGCAGTTACCTTTCGGGTTACGAGCAGTACTTC.

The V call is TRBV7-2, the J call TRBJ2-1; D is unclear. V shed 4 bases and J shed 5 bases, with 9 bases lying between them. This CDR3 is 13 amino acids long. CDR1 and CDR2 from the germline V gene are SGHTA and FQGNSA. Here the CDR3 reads CASSSNSNNEQFF. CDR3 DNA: TGTGCCAGCAGCTCGAATAGTAACAATGAGCAGTTCTTC.

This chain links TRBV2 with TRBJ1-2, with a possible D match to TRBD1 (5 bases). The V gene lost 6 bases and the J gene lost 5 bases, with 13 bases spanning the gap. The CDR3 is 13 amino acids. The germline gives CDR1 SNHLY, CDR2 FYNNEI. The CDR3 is CASSFNKGYGYTF. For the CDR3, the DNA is TGTGCCAGCAGCTTTAACAAGGGGTATGGCTACACCTTC.

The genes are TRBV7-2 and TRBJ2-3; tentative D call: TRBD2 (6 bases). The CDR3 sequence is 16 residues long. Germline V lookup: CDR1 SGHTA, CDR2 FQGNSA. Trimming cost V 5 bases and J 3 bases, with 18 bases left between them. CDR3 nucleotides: TGTGCCAGCAGCCCAGTTCGGGAGCATAAGACAGATACGCAGTATTTT. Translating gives CASSPVREHKTDTQYF.

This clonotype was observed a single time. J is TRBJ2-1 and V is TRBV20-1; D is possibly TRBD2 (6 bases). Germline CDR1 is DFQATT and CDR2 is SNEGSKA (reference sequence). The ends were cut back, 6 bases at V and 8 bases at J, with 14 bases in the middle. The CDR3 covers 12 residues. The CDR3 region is CSAVDYRDEQFF. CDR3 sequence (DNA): TGCAGTGCCGTGGACTACCGGGATGAGCAGTTCTTC.

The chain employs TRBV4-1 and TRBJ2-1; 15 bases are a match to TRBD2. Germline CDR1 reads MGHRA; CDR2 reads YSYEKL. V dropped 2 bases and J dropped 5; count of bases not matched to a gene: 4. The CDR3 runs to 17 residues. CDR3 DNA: TGCGCCAGCAGCCAACCCCGGACTAGCGGGAGGGACAATGAGCAGTTCTTC. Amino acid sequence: CASSQPRTSGRDNEQFF.

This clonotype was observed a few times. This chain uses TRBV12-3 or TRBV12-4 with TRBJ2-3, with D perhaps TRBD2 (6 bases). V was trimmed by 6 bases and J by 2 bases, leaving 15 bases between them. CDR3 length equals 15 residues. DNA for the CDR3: TGTGCCAGCAGCGAAGCTCGGGGGAACACAGATACGCAGTATTTT. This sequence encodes CASSEARGNTDTQYF.

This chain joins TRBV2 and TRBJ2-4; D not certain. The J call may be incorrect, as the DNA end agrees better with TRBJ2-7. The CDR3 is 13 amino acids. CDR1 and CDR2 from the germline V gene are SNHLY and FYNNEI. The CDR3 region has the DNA TGTGCCAGCCAGGTAGGAGTTCCCTACGAGCAGTACTTC. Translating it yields CASQVGVPYEQYF.

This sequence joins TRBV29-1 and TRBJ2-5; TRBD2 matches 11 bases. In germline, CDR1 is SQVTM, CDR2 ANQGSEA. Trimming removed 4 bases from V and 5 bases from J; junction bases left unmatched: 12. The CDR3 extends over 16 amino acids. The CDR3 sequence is CSVVLVAGGQLETQYF. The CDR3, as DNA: TGCAGCGTTGTGTTGGTAGCGGGGGGGCAACTGGAGACCCAGTACTTC.

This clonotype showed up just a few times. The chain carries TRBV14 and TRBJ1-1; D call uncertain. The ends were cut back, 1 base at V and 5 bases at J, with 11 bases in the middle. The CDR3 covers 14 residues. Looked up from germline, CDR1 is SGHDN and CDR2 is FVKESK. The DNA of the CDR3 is TGTGCCAGCAGCCAAGTAACGGGCAGGACTGAAGCTTTCTTT. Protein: CASSQVTGRTEAFF.

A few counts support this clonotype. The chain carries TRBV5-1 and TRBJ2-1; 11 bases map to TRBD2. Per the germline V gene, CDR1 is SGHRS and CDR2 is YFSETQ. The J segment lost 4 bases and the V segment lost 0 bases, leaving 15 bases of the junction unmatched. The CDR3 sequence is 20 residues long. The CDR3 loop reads CASSLGLAGGSPQLYNEQFF. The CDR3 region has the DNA TGCGCCAGCAGCTTGGGGCTAGCGGGGGGCTCCCCCCAGCTTTACAATGAGCAGTTCTTC.

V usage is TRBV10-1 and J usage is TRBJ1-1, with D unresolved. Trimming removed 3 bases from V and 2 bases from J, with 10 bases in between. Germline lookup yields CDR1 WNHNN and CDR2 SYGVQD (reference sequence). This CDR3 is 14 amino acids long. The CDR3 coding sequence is TGCGCCAGCAGTGATACCAGGAGAAACACTGAAGCTTTCTTT. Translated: CASSDTRRNTEAFF.

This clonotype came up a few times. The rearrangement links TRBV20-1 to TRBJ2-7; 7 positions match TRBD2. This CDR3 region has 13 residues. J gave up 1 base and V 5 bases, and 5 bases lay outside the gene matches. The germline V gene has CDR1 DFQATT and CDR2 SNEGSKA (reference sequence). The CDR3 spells CSAFSGFSYEQYF. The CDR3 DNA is TGCAGTGCTTTTAGCGGGTTTTCCTACGAGCAGTACTTC.

Here the CDR3 reads CASTGPGTVYNEQFF. The CDR3 region has the DNA TGTGCCAGCACGGGACCCGGGACAGTCTACAATGAGCAGTTCTTC. The chain carries TRBV27 and TRBJ2-1; 7 nucleotides line up with TRBD1. Germline values: CDR1 MNHEY, CDR2 SMNVEV (reference sequence). Trimming cost V 7 bases and J 3 bases; bases outside gene matches: 9. This CDR3 has 15 amino acids.

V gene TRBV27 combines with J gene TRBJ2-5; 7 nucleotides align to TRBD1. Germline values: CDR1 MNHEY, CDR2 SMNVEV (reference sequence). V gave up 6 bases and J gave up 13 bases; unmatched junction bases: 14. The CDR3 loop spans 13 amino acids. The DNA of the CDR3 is TGTGCCAGCAGAATGACAGGGACCCTTCCCTGGTACTTC. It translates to CASRMTGTLPWYF.